Below, one T cell receptor (beta chain) is given with its context. Its antigen is not known. This sample is drawn from a study of shared clonotypes between healthy human individuals. Across the study: Three CD4 naive, three CD4 memory, two CD8 naive and one CD8 memory plate were used per donor. Study observations and caveats: The four-donor shared clonotypes exceeded non-shared clonotypes in generation probability, with non-shared ones scoring lower.

Trimming stripped 0 bases from V and 4 bases from J, with 13 bases between. The germline V gene has CDR1 SGHRS and CDR2 YFSETQ. This CDR3 has 15 residues. It was across several immunoSEQ plates that each subset's genomic DNA was evenly split. Repertoires were generated with immunoSEQ multiplex PCR, while TCRdb's copy carries only in-frame clones and drops some. Here the sample spans about 2.3 million clones, 85% to 95% being singletons. Both subsets, CD45RA+ naive and CD45RA-negative memory, were split from the CD4+ cells. The clonotype was recovered from a man aged 18 to 29 in good health. Some clones in this sample may be carry-over from other donors' samples. The chain combines TRBV5-1 with TRBJ2-5, with unresolved D. The specimen sequenced was naive CD4+ T cells from PBMCs. The subset was: CD45RA+ positively selected. The CDR3 sequence is CASSLGRLSGETQYF. CDR3 nucleotides: TGCGCCAGCAGCTTGGGTCGGTTGAGTGGAGAGACCCAGTACTTC.